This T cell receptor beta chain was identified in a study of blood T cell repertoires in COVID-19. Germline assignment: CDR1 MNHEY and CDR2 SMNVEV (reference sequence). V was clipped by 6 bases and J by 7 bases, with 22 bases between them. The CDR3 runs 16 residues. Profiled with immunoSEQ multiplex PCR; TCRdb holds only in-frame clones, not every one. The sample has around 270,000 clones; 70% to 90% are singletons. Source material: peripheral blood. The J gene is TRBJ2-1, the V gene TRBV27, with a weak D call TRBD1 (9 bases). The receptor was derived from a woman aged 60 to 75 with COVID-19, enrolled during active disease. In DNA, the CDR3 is TGTGCCAGCAGGAAGACAGGGGGACTAGGGGGAAATGAGCAGTTCTTC. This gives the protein CASRKTGGLGGNEQFF.